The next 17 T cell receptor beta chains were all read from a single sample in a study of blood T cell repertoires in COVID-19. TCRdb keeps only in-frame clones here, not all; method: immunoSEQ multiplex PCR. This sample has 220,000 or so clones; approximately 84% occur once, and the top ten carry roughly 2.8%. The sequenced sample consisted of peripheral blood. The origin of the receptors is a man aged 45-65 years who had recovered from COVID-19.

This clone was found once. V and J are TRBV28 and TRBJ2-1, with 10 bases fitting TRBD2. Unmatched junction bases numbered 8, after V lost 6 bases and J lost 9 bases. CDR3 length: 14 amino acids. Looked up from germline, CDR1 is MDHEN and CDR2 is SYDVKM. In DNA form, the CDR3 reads TGTGCCAGCAGCCGTCGACTAGCGGGCGGTGAGCAGTTCTTC. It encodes CASSRRLAGGEQFF.

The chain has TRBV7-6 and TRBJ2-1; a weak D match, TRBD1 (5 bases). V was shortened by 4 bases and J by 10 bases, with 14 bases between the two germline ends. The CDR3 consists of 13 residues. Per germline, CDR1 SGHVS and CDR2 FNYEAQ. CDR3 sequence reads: CASSWMDHREQFF. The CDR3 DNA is TGTGCCAGCAGCTGGATGGACCACAGGGAGCAGTTCTTC.

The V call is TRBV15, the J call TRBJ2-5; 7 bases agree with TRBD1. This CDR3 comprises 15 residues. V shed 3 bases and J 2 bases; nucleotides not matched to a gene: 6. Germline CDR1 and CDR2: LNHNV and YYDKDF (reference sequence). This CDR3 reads CATSRGDRAQETQYF. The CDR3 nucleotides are TGTGCCACCAGCAGGGGTGACAGGGCGCAAGAGACCCAGTACTTC.

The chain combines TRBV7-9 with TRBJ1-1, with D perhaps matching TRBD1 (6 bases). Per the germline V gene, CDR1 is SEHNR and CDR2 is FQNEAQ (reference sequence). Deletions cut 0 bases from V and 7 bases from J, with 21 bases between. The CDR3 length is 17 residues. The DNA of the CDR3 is TGTGCCAGCAGCTTAGCGGGGGTCCGGGACACCTCGGGTGAAGCTTTCTTT. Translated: CASSLAGVRDTSGEAFF.

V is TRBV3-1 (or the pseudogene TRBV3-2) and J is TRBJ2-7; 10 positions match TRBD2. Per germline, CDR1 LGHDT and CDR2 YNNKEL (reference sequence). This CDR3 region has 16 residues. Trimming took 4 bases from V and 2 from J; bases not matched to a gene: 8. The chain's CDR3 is CASSPWIAGGTYEQYF. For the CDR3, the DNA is TGTGCCAGCAGCCCTTGGATAGCGGGAGGTACCTACGAGCAGTACTTC.

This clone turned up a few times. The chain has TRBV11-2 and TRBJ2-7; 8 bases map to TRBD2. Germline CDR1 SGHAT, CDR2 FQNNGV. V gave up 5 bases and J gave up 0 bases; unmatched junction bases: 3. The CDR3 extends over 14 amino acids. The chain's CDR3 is CASSREGYSYEQYF. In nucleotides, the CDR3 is TGTGCCAGCAGCCGGGAGGGCTACTCCTACGAGCAGTACTTC. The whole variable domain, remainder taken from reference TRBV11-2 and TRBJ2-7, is EAGVAQSPRYKIIEKRQSVAFWCNPISGHATLYWYQQILGQGPKLLIQFQNNGVVDDSQLPKDRFSAERLKGVDSTLKIQPAKLEDSAVYLCASSREGYSYEQYFGPGTRLTVT.

For the CDR3, the DNA is TGTGCCAGCAGTTTCCAGGACAGGGTAACCTACGAGCAGTACTTC. This translates into CASSFQDRVTYEQYF. The chain combines TRBV28 with TRBJ2-7; 8 bases fit TRBD1. The CDR3 is 15 residues long. J was trimmed by 2 bases and V by 3 bases; bases with no gene match: 6. Germline values: CDR1 MDHEN, CDR2 SYDVKM.

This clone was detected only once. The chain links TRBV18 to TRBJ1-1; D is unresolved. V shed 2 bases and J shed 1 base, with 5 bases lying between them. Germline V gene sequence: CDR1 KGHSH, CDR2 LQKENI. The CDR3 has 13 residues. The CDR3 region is CASSPTQNTEAFF. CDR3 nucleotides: TGTGCCAGCTCACCAACTCAGAACACTGAAGCTTTCTTT.

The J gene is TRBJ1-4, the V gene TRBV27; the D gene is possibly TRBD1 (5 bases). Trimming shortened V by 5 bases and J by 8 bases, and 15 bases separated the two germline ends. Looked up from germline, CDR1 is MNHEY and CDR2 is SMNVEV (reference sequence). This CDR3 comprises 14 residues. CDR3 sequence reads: CASSPRPGLEKLFF. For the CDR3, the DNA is TGTGCCAGCAGTCCACGCCCAGGGTTGGAAAAACTGTTTTTT.

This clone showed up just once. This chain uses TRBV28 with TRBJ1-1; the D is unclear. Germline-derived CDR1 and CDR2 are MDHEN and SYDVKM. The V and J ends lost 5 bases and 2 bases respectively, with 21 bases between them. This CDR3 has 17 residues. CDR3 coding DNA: TGTGCCAGCAGTCCTGACCCTTATCTTTACAGAAACACTGAAGCTTTCTTT. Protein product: CASSPDPYLYRNTEAFF.

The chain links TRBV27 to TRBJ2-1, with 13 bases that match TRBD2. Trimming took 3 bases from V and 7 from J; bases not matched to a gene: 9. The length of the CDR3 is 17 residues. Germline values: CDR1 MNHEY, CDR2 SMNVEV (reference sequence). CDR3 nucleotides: TGTGCCAGCAGTTTTGGGACTAGCGGGGCTTTTGGGAATGAGCAGTTCTTC. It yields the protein CASSFGTSGAFGNEQFF.

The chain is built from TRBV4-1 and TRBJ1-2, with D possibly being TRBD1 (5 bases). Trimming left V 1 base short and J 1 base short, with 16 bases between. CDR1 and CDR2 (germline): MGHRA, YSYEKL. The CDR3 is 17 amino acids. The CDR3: CASSQVGLGGINYGYTF. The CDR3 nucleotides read TGCGCCAGCAGCCAAGTCGGGTTGGGGGGTATTAACTATGGCTACACCTTC.

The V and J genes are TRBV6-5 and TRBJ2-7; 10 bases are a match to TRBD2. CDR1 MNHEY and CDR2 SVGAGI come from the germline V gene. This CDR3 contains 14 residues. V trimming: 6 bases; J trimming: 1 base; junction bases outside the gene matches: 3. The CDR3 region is CASRASGGSYEQYF. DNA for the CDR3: TGTGCCAGCAGAGCTAGCGGGGGATCCTACGAGCAGTACTTC.

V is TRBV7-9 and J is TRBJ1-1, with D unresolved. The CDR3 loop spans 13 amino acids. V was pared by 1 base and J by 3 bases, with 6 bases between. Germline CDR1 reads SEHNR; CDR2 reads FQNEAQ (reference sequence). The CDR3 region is CASSLVRDTEAFF. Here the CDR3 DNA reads TGTGCCAGCAGCTTAGTTCGGGACACTGAAGCTTTCTTT.

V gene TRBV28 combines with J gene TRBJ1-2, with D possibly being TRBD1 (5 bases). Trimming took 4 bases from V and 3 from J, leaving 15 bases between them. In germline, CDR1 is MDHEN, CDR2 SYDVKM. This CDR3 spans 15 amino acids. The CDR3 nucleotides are TGTGCCAGCAGTTCCGACAGATGGCCGGACTATGGCTACACCTTC. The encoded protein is CASSSDRWPDYGYTF.

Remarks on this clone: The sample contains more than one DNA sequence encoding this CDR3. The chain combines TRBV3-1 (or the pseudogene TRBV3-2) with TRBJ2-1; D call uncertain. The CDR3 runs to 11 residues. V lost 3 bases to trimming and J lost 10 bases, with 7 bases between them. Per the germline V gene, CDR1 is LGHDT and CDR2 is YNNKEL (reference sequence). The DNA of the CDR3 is TGTGCCAGCAGCCAGAGTCGGGAGCAGTTCTTC. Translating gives CASSQSREQFF.

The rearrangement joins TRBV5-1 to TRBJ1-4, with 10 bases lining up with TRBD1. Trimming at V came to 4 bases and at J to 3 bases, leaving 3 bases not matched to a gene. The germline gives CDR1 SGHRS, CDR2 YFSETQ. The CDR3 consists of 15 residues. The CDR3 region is CASSDGQGANEKLFF. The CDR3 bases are TGCGCCAGCAGCGACGGACAGGGGGCTAATGAAAAACTGTTTTTT.